This TCR beta chain emerged from a study of T cell responses to AZD1222 COVID-19 vaccine. Details on this clone: Its antigen is as yet unknown.

Profiled with immunoSEQ multiplex PCR; TCRdb holds only in-frame clones, not every one. This sample contains about 140,000 clones. Findings of the study overall: The repertoires were collected only after the peak T cell response.

Trimming left V 3 bases short and J 1 base short, with 6 bases between. The germline V gene has CDR1 WSHSY and CDR2 SAAADI. The CDR3 sequence is 13 residues long. The TCR sequence derives from an adult in good health. The V call is TRBV10-2, the J call TRBJ1-1; maybe TRBD1 (6 bases). Sequenced sample: peripheral blood. The CDR3 DNA follows: TGCGCCAGCAGTGAACAGGGGAACACTGAAGCTTTCTTT. It is translated as CASSEQGNTEAFF.